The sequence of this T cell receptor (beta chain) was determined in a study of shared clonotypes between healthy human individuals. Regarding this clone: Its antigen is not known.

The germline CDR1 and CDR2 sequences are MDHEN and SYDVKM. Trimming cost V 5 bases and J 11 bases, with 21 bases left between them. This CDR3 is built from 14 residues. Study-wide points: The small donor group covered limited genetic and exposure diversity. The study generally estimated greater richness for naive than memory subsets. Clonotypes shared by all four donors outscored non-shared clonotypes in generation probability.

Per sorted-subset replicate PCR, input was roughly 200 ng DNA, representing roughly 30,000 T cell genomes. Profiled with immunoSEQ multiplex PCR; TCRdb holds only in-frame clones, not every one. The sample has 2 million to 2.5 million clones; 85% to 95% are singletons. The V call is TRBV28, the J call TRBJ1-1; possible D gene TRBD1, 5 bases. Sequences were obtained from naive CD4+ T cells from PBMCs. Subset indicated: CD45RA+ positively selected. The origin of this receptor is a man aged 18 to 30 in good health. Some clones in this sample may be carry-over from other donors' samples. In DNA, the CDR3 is TGTGCCAGCAGTAGCCACCGGGAGACAGCTAACGCTTTCTTT. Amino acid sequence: CASSSHRETANAFF.